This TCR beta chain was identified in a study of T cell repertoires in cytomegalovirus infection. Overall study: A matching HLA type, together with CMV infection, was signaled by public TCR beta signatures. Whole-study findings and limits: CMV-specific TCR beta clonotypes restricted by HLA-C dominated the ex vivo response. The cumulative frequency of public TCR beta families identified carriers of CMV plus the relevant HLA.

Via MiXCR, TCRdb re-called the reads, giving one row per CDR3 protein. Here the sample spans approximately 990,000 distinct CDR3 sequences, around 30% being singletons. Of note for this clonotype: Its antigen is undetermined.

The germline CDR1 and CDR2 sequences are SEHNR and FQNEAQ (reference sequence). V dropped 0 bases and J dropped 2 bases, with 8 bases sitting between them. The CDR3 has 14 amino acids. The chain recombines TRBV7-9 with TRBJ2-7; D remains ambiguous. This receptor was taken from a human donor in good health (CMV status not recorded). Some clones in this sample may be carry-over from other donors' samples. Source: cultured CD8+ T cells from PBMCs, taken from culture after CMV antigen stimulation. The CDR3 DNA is TGTGCCAGCAGCTTAGCGGAACGACCCTACGAGCAGTACTTC. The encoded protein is CASSLAERPYEQYF.